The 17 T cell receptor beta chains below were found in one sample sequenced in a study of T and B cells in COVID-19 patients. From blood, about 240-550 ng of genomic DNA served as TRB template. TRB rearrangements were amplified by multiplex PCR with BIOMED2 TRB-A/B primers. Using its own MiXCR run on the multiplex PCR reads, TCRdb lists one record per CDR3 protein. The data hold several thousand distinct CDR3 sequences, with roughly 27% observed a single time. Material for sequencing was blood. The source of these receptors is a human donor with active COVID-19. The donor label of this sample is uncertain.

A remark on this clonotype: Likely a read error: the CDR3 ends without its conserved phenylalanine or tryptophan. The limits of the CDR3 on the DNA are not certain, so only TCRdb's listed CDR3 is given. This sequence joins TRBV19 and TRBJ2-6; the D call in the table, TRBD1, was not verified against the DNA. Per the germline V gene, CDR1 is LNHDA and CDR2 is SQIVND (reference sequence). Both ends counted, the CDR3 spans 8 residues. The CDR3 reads CASSTGWG.

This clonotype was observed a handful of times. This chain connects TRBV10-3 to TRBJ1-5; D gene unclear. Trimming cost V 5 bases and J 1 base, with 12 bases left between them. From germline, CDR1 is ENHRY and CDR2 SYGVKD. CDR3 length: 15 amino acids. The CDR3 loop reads CAISIHLDSNQPQHF. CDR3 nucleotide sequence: TGTGCCATCAGTATACACTTAGACAGCAATCAGCCCCAGCATTTT.

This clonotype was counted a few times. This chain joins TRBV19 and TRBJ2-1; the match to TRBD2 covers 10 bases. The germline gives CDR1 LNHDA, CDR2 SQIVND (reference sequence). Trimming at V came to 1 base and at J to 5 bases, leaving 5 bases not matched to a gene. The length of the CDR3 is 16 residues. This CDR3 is CASSIVVAGGDNEQFF. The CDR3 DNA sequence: TGTGCCAGTAGTATAGTTGTAGCGGGAGGAGACAATGAGCAGTTCTTC.

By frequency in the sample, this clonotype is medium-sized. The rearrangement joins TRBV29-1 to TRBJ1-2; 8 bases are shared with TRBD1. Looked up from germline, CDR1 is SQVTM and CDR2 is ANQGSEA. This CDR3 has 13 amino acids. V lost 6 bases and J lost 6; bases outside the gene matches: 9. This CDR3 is CSVMMDRVNGYTF. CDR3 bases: TGCAGCGTCATGATGGACAGGGTCAATGGCTACACCTTC. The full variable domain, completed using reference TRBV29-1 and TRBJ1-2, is SAVISQKPSRDICQRGTSLTIQCQVDSQVTMMFWYRQQPGQSLTLIATANQGSEATYESGFVIDKFPISRPNLTFSTLTVSNMSPEDSSIYLCSVMMDRVNGYTFGSGTRLTVV.

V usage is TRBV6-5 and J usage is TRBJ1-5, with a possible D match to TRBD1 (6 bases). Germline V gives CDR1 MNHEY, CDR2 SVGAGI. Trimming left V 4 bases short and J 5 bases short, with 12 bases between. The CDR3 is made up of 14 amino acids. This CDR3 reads CASSLGQGHQPQHF. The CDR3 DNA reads TGTGCCAGCAGTTTAGGGCAGGGGCATCAGCCCCAGCATTTT.

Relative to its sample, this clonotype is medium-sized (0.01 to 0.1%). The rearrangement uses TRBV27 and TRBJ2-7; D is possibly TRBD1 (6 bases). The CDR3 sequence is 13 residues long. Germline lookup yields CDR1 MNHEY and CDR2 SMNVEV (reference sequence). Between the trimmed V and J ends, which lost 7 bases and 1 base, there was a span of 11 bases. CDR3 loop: CASNRRGSYEQYF. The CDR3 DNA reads TGTGCCAGCAACCGTAGGGGGTCCTACGAGCAGTACTTC.

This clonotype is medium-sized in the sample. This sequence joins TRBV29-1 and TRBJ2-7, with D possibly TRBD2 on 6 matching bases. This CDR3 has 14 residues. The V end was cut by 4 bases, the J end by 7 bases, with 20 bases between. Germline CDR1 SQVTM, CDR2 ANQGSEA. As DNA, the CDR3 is TGCAGCGTTGCGGTTGGAGGGGATTTTCGTGAGCAGTACTTC. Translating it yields CSVAVGGDFREQYF.

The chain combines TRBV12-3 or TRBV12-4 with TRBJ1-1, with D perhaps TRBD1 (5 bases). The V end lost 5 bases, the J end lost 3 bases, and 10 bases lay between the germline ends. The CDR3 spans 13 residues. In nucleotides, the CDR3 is TGTGCCAGCAGTCTGGTGGGGGACACTGAAGCTTTCTTT. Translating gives CASSLVGDTEAFF.

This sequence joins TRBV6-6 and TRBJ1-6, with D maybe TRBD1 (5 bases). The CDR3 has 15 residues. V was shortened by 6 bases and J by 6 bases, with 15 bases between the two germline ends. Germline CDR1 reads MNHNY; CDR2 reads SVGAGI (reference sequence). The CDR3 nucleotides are TGTGCCAGCAGCCTAGACGGGACCGTTAATTCACCCCTCCACTTT. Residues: CASSLDGTVNSPLHF.

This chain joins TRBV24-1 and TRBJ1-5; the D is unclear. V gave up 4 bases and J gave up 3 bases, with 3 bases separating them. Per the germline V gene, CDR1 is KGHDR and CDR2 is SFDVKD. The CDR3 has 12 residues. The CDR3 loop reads CATSEPNQPQHF. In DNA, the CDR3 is TGTGCCACCAGTGAGCCCAATCAGCCCCAGCATTTT.

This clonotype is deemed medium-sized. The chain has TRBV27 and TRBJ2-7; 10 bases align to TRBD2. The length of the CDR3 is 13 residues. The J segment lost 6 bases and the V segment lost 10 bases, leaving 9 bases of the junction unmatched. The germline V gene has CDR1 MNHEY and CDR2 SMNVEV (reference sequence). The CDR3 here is CATGSGRSREQYF. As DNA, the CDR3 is TGTGCCACCGGTAGCGGGAGGTCTCGCGAGCAGTACTTC.

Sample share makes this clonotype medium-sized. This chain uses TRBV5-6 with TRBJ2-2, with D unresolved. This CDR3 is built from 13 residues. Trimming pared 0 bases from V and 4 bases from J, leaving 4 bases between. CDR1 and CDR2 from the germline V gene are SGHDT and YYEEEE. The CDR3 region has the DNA TGTGCCAGCAGCTTGGACTTCACCGGGGAGCTGTTTTTT. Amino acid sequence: CASSLDFTGELFF.

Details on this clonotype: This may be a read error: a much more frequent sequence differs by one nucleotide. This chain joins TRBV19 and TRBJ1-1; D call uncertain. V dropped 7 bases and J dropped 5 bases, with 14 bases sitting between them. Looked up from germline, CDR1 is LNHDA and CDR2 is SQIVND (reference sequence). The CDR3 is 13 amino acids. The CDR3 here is CASIIGELTEAFF. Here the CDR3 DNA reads TGTGCCAGTATTATTGGCGAGTTAACTGAAGCTTTCTTT.

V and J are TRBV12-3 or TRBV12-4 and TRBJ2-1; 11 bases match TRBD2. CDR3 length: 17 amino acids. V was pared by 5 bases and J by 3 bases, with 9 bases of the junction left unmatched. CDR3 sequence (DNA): TGTGCCAGCAGTCCTTACCTGACTAGCGGGGACTACAATGAGCAGTTCTTC. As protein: CASSPYLTSGDYNEQFF.

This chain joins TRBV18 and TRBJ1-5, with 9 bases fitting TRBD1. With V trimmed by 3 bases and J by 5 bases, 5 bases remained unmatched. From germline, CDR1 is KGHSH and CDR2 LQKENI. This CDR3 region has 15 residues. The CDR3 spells CASSPGQGWDQPQHF. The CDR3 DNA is TGTGCCAGCTCACCGGGACAGGGCTGGGATCAGCCCCAGCATTTT.

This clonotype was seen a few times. CDR3 DNA: TGTGCCAGCAGCTTAGATTCTGAGCAGTTCTTC. Protein product: CASSLDSEQFF. This chain uses TRBV7-2 with TRBJ2-1; D gene unclear. V shed 1 base and J shed 9 bases, with 4 bases lying between them. CDR1 SGHTA and CDR2 FQGNSA come from the germline V gene. The CDR3 is 11 amino acids.

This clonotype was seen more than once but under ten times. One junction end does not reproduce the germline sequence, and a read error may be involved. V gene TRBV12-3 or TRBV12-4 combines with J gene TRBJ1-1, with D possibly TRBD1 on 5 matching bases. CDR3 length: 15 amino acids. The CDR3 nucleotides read TGTGCCAGCAGCTTAGGAGTGGGGGTTCTCACTGAAGCTTTCTTT. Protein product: CASSLGVGVLTEAFF.